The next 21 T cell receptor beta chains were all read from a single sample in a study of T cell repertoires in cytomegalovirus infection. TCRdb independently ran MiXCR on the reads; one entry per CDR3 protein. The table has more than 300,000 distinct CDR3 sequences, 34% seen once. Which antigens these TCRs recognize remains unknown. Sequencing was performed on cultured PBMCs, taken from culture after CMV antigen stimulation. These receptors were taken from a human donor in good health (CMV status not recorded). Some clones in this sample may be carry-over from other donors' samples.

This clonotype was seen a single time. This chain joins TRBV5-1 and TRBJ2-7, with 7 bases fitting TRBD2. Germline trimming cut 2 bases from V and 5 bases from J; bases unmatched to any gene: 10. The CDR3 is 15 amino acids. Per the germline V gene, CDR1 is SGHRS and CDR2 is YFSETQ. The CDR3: CASSFREAEGHEQYF. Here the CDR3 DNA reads TGCGCCAGCAGCTTTCGGGAGGCCGAGGGTCACGAGCAGTACTTC.

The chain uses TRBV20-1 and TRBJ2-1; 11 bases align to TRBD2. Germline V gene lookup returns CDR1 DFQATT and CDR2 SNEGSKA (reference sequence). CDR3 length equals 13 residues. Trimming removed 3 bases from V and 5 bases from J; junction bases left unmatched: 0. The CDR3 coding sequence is TGCAGTGCTAGGGGACTAGCGGACAATGAGCAGTTCTTC. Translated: CSARGLADNEQFF.

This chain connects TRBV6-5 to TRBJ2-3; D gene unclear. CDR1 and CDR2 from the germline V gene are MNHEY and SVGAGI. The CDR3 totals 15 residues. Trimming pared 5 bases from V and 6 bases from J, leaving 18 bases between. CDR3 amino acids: CASSDKRRLDDTQYF. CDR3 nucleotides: TGTGCCAGCAGTGACAAACGACGTCTCGACGATACGCAGTATTTT.

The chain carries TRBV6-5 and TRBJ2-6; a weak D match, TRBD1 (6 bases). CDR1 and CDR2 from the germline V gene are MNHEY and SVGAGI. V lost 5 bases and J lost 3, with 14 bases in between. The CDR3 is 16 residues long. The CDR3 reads CASSKSRGSGANVLTF. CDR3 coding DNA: TGTGCCAGCAGTAAATCCAGGGGAAGTGGGGCCAACGTCCTGACTTTC.

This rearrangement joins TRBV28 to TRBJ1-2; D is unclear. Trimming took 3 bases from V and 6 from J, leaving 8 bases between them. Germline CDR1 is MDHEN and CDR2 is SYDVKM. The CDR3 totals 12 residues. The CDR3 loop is CASSLPGNGYTF. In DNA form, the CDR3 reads TGTGCCAGCAGTTTGCCGGGGAATGGCTACACCTTC.

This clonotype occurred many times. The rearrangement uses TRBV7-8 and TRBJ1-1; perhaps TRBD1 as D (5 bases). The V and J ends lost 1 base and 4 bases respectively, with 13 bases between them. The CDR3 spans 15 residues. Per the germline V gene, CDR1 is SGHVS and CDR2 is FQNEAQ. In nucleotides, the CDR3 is TGTGCCAGCAGCTTAGAAAGGGTGGGGACCACTGAAGCTTTCTTT. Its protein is CASSLERVGTTEAFF.

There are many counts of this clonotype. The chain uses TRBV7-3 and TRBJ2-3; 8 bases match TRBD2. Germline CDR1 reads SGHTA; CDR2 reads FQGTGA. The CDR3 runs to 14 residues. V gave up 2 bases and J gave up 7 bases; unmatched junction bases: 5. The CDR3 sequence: CASSLAGGRNTQYF. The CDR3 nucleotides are TGTGCCAGCAGCTTAGCGGGAGGAAGGAATACGCAGTATTTT.

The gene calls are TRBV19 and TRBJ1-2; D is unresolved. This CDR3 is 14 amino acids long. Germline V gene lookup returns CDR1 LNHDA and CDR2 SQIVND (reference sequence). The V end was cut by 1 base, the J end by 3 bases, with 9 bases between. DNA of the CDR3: TGTGCCAGTAGTATAGGAGCAGAATACTATGGCTACACCTTC. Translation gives CASSIGAEYYGYTF.

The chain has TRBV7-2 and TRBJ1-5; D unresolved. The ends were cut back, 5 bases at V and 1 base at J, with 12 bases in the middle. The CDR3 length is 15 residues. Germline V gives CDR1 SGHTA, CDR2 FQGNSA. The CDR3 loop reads CASSRPDISNQPQHF. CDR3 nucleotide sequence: TGTGCCAGCAGCCGACCAGACATAAGCAATCAGCCCCAGCATTTT. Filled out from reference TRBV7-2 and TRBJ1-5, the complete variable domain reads GAGVSQSPSNKVTEKGKDVELRCDPISGHTALYWYRQSLGQGLEFLIYFQGNSAPDKSGLPSDRFSAERTGGSVSTLTIQRTQQEDSAVYLCASSRPDISNQPQHFGDGTRLSIL.

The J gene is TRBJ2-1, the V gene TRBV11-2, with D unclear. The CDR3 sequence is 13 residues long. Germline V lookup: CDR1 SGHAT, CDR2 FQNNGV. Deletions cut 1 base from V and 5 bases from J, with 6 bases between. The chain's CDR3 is CASSLVLDNEQFF. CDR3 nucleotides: TGTGCCAGCAGCTTAGTACTTGACAATGAGCAGTTCTTC. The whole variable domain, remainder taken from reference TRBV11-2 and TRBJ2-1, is EAGVAQSPRYKIIEKRQSVAFWCNPISGHATLYWYQQILGQGPKLLIQFQNNGVVDDSQLPKDRFSAERLKGVDSTLKIQPAKLEDSAVYLCASSLVLDNEQFFGPGTRLTVL.

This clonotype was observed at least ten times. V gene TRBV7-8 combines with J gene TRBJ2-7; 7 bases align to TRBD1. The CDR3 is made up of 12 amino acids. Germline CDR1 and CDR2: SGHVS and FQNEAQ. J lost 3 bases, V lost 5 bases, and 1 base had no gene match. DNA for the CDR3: TGTGCCAGCAGCGGGGACAGCTACGAGCAGTACGTC. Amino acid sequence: CASSGDSYEQYV.

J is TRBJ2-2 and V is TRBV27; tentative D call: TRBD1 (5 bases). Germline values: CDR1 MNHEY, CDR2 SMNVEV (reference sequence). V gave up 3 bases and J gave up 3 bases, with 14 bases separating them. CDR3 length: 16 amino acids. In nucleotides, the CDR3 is TGTGCCAGCAGTTTCGGCGAAGGGGTCTACACCGGGGAGCTGTTTTTT. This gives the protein CASSFGEGVYTGELFF.

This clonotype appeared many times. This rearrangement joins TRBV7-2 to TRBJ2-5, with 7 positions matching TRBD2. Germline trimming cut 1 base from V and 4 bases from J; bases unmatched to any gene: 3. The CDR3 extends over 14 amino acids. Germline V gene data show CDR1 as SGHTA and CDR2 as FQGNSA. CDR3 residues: CASSLEAGAETQYF. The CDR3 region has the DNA TGTGCCAGCAGCTTAGAGGCGGGAGCAGAGACCCAGTACTTC.

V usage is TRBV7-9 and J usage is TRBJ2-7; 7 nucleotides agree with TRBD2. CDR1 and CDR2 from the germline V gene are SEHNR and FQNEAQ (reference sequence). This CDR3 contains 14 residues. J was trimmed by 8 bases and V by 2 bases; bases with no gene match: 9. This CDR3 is CASSLFPSGSQQYV. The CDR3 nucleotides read TGTGCCAGCAGCTTATTCCCTAGCGGTTCCCAGCAGTACGTC.

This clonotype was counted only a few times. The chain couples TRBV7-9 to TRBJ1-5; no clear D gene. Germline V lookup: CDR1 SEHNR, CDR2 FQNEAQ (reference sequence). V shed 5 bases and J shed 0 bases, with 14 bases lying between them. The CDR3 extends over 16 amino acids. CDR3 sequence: CASSEDGTYSNQPQHF. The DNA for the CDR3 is TGTGCCAGCAGCGAGGACGGAACTTATAGCAATCAGCCCCAGCATTTT.

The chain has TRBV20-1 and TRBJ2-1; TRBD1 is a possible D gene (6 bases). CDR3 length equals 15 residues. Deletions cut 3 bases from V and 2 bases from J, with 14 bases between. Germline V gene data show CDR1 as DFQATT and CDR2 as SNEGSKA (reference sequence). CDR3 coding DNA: TGCAGTGCTAGGCTGCGCAGGGGAGCCTACAATGAGCAGTTCTTC. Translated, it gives CSARLRRGAYNEQFF.

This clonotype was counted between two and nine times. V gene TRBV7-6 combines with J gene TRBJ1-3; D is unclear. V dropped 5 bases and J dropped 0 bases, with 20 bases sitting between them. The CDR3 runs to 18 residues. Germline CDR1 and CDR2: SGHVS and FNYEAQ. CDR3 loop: CASSATARQSFSGNTIYF. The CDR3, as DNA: TGTGCCAGCAGCGCAACCGCGAGGCAGAGCTTCTCTGGAAACACCATATATTTT.

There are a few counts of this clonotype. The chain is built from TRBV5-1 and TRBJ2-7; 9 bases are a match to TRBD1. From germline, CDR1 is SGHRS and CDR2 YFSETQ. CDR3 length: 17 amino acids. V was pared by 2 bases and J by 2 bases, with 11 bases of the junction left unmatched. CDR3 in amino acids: CASSLILNRGRPYEQYF. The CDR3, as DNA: TGCGCCAGCAGCTTAATCCTTAACAGGGGGCGACCCTACGAGCAGTACTTC. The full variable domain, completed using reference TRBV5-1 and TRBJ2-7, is KAGVTQTPRYLIKTRGQQVTLSCSPISGHRSVSWYQQTPGQGLQFLFEYFSETQRNKGNFPGRFSGRQFSNSRSEMNVSTLELGDSALYLCASSLILNRGRPYEQYFGPGTRLTVT.

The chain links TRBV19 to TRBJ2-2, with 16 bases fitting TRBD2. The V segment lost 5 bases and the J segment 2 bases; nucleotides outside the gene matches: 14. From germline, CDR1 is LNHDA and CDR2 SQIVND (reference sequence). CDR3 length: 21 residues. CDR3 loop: CASSPEPGTSGRVGNTGELFF. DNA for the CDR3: TGTGCCAGTAGTCCGGAGCCCGGGACTAGCGGGAGGGTAGGAAACACCGGGGAGCTGTTTTTT.

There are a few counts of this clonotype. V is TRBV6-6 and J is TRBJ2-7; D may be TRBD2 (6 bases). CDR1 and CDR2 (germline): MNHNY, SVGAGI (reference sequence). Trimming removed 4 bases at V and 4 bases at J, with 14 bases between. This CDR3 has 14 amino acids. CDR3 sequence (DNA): TGTGCCAGCAGTTTGGTGGGAGGCTATTACGAGCAGTACGTC. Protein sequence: CASSLVGGYYEQYV.

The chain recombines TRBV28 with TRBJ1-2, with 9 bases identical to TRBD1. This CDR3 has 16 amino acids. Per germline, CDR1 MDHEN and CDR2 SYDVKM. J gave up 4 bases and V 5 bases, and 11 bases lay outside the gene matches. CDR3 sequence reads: CASSHYRDRVGYGYTF. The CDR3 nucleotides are TGTGCCAGCAGTCACTACCGGGACAGGGTTGGCTATGGCTACACCTTC.